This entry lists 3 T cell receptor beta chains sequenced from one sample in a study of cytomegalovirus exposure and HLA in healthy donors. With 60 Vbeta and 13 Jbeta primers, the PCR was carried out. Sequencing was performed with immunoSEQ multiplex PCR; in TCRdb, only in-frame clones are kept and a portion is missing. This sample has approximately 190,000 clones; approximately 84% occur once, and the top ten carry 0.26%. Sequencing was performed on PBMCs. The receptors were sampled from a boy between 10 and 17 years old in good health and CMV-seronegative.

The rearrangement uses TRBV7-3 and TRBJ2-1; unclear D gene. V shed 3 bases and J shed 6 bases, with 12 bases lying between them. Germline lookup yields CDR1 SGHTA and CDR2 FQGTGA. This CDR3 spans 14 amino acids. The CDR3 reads CASSLYLSSNEQFF. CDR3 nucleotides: TGTGCCAGCAGCTTGTATCTAAGCTCCAATGAGCAGTTCTTC. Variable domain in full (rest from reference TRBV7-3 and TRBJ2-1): GAGVSQTPSNKVTEKGKYVELRCDPISGHTALYWYRQSLGQGPEFLIYFQGTGAADDSGLPNDRFFAVRPEGSVSTLKIQRTERGDSAVYLCASSLYLSSNEQFFGPGTRLTVL.

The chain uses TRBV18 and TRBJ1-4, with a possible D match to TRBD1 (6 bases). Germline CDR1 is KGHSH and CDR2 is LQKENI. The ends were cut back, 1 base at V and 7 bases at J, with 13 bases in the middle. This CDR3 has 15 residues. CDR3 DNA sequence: TGTGCCAGCTCACCACGAGAAACAGGGTCTGAAAAACTGTTTTTT. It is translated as CASSPRETGSEKLFF.

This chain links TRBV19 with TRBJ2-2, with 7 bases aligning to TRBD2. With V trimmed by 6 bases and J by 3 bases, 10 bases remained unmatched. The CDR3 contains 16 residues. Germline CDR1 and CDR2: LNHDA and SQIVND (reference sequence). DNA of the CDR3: TGTGCCAGTAGACCGGGACGGGGAGGGTACACCGGGGAGCTGTTTTTT. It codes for CASRPGRGGYTGELFF.